This TCR beta chain was sequenced in a study of blood T cells in healthy people across ages. General study findings and limits: A conclusive naive versus antigen-experienced comparison was prevented by the unsorted PBMCs. Relative to aged donors, long-lived donors carried more naive CD4+ cells and displayed higher diversity.

Together with a sample-barcoded 5' primer, a J-beta primer mix was included in a second PCR lasting about 6 to 11 cycles. TCRdb fed the 5' RACE reads into MiXCR, producing one record per CDR3 protein. Altogether around 970,000 distinct CDR3 sequences are present, just over 50% being singletons, with the ten largest covering over 20%. J was trimmed by 11 bases and V by 2 bases; bases with no gene match: 11. The CDR3 has 14 amino acids. Germline V gene sequence: CDR1 MNHEY, CDR2 SVGAGI. Turning to this clonotype: The antigen remains unidentified.

Each sample yielded at least 6 million isolated PBMCs. Input material: blood. The chain recombines TRBV6-5 with TRBJ2-5; TRBD2 agrees at 7 bases. The origin of this receptor is a woman aged 55-70 years in good health. In nucleotides, the CDR3 is TGTGCCAGCAGTTACAAGTGGGGTGCGGGGGAGCAGTACTTC. It codes for CASSYKWGAGEQYF.